This passage covers 10 T cell receptor beta chains from one sample sequenced in a study of blood T cells in healthy people across ages. It was with a sample-barcoded 5' primer and a J-beta primer mix that a second PCR of roughly 7 to 11 cycles was run. TCRdb analysed the 5' RACE reads with MiXCR anew, one entry per CDR3 protein. The sample lists about 760,000 distinct CDR3 sequences, just over 55% seen once, with approximately 24% in the top ten. Specimen: blood. The receptors derive from a man in his forties in good health.

The chain combines TRBV3-1 with TRBJ2-1; D is perhaps TRBD2 (5 bases). Near its end, the DNA agrees better with TRBJ2-7, so the J call may be wrong. Germline-derived CDR1 and CDR2 are LGHDT and YNNKEL (reference sequence). The CDR3 is 13 amino acids. DNA for the CDR3: TGTGCCAGCAGCCCACGAGGGTACAATGAGCAGTACTTC. Its translation is CASSPRGYNEQYF.

V gene TRBV6-5 combines with J gene TRBJ1-4; TRBD1 is a possible D gene (6 bases). V dropped 5 bases and J dropped 8 bases, with 18 bases sitting between them. This CDR3 contains 15 residues. Germline assignment: CDR1 MNHEY and CDR2 SVGAGI. CDR3 bases: TGTGCCAGCAGTCAAACAGGGTCTACGGCGGAAAAACTGTTTTTT. Encoded protein: CASSQTGSTAEKLFF.

The chain recombines TRBV10-2 with TRBJ1-6; D gene unclear. The CDR3 consists of 12 residues. Germline-derived CDR1 and CDR2 are WSHSY and SAAADI. Trimming stripped 5 bases from V and 7 bases from J, with 6 bases between. The CDR3 bases are TGCGCCAGCAGTAGCGAGAATTCACCCCTCCACTTT. It specifies CASSSENSPLHF.

The chain joins TRBV27 to TRBJ2-1; 13 nucleotides match TRBD2. Trimming removed 6 bases from V and 9 bases from J; junction bases left unmatched: 17. The CDR3 is 18 amino acids. Germline V gene data show CDR1 as MNHEY and CDR2 as SMNVEV (reference sequence). The CDR3 DNA sequence: TGTGCCAGCAGCTCCACTAGCGGGGGGGCCCCCTTTTCGAGTGAGCAGTTCTTC. Protein sequence: CASSSTSGGAPFSSEQFF.

The CDR3 coding sequence is TGCGCCAGCAGCCCAAGGACAGGGCGAGGCACTGAAGCTTTCTTT. It translates to CASSPRTGRGTEAFF. This rearrangement joins TRBV5-1 to TRBJ1-1, with 8 bases identical to TRBD1. Germline V gene lookup returns CDR1 SGHRS and CDR2 YFSETQ. V lost 4 bases, J lost 4 bases, and 9 bases stayed unmatched. The CDR3 runs 15 residues.

The V call is TRBV5-5, the J call TRBJ2-4; 8 nucleotides agree with TRBD2. The CDR3 has 14 residues. The germline CDR1 and CDR2 sequences are SGHKS and YYEKEE (reference sequence). V lost 4 bases and J lost 10; bases outside the gene matches: 10. Here the CDR3 reads CASSLGGTRDIQYF. The CDR3 nucleotides read TGTGCCAGCAGCCTTGGGGGGACTAGGGATATTCAGTACTTC.

Of note for this clonotype: One junction end disagrees with the germline gene, perhaps due to a read error. The chain employs TRBV7-2 and TRBJ2-3, with D possibly TRBD1 on 6 matching bases. Looked up from germline, CDR1 is SGHTA and CDR2 is FQGNSA. The CDR3 length is 15 residues. For the CDR3, the DNA is TGTGCCAGCAGCTCGACAGGCCGAGGGTCGGATACGCGGTATTTT. It codes for CASSSTGRGSDTRYF.

V usage is TRBV5-6 and J usage is TRBJ2-7; TRBD1 matches 10 bases. The J call could be wrong; TRBJ2-5 is a better fit for the DNA end. Germline V CDR1 and CDR2: SGHDT, YYEEEE. The CDR3 has 17 amino acids. This CDR3 is CASSSTGGGWFQETQYF. The CDR3 DNA follows: TGTGCCAGCAGCTCGACAGGGGGCGGGTGGTTCCAAGAGACCCAGTACTTC.

The chain couples TRBV19 to TRBJ1-2; 7 nucleotides align to TRBD1. Trimming removed 7 bases from V and 3 bases from J; junction bases left unmatched: 5. Germline CDR1 reads LNHDA; CDR2 reads SQIVND (reference sequence). CDR3 length equals 13 residues. CDR3 in amino acids: CASTPQGDYGYTF. The CDR3 coding sequence is TGTGCCAGTACCCCTCAGGGGGACTATGGCTACACCTTC.

This chain connects TRBV11-3 to TRBJ2-7; D not certain. Germline V CDR1 and CDR2: SGHNT, YENEEA. V was pared by 0 bases and J by 0 bases, with 9 bases between. The CDR3 totals 15 residues. The CDR3 loop is CASSLDPSTSYEQYF. The DNA of the CDR3 is TGTGCCAGCAGCTTAGACCCCAGCACCTCCTACGAGCAGTACTTC.